This entry lists 2 T cell receptor beta chains sequenced from one sample in a study of cytomegalovirus exposure and HLA in healthy donors. The protocol was immunoSEQ multiplex PCR, while the TCRdb copy is restricted to in-frame clones and leaves out a portion. The table includes about 200,000 clones, about 81% detected once. Sequenced material: PBMCs. The receptors were sampled from a woman aged 25 to 39 in good health and CMV-seronegative.

The chain is built from TRBV29-1 and TRBJ2-2; 7 bases align to TRBD2. This CDR3 region has 16 residues. Trimming took 7 bases from V and 0 from J; bases not matched to a gene: 11. The V gene's germline CDR1 is SQVTM and CDR2 ANQGSEA. The CDR3 loop is CSALGGTLANTGELFF. In DNA, the CDR3 is TGCAGCGCCTTGGGGGGGACCCTTGCGAACACCGGGGAGCTGTTTTTT.

The CDR3 spells CAWSGAGGATDTQYF. CDR3 sequence (DNA): TGTGCCTGGAGTGGTGCGGGAGGGGCGACAGATACGCAGTATTTT. This chain links TRBV30 with TRBJ2-3, with TRBD2 matching 9 bases. Germline lookup yields CDR1 GTSNPN and CDR2 SVGIG (reference sequence). Trimming at V came to 1 base and at J to 3 bases, leaving 5 bases not matched to a gene. The CDR3 loop spans 15 amino acids.